This TCR beta chain was recovered during a study of cytomegalovirus exposure and HLA in healthy donors. Notes on the study in general: Sequencing artifact likely explains a cluster of highly shared sequence variants. Sequencing depth across donors, presence/absence analyses assumed, was roughly uniform. 87-base-pair reads could not separate some V segments, including TRBV6-2 and TRBV6-3. Analysis performed later showed TCR beta chains linked to HLA being more clonally expanded than equally common others.

As to this clone: Antigen: not known.

CDR1 SGHTS and CDR2 YDEGEE come from the germline V gene. Trimming left V 3 bases short and J 7 bases short, with 17 bases between. CDR3 length: 15 amino acids. PCR used 60 Vbeta primers and 13 Jbeta primers. The table came from immunoSEQ multiplex PCR; TCRdb's copy has only in-frame clones and leaves some out. In the table there are roughly 100,000 clones, roughly 80% of which are singletons. This chain links TRBV5-8 with TRBJ2-1; the D gene is possibly TRBD1 (6 bases). The clonotype comes from a man in his forties or fifties in good health and CMV-seronegative. Sequencing was done on a sample of PBMCs. CDR3 region: CASSSGTPPMNEQFF. In DNA, the CDR3 is TGTGCCAGCAGCTCCGGGACACCTCCTATGAATGAGCAGTTCTTC.